Following are 26 T cell receptor beta chains from one sample sequenced in a study of regulatory T cells in long-lasting Graves disease. Stated time point: persistent/refractory GD, antithyroid drugs over 5 years with positive TRAb. PBMCs provided the RNA from which the TCR library was made. Assembly of TCR beta libraries relied on iRepertoire HTBI primers together with Arm-PCR of CDR3 regions. TCRdb reanalysed the multiplex PCR reads using MiXCR and keeps one entry per CDR3 protein. The sample shows about half a million distinct CDR3 sequences, around a fifth of them seen only once. The specimen was peripheral blood mononuclear cells (PBMCs), collected when the disease was refractory, from a patient treated with antithyroid drugs. The receptors here all came from a female donor with Graves disease.

J is TRBJ2-6 and V is TRBV7-9, with D possibly being TRBD2 (5 bases). V was pared by 4 bases and J by 13 bases, with 5 bases between. The germline V gene has CDR1 SEHNR and CDR2 FQNEAQ (reference sequence). This CDR3 region has 10 residues. The CDR3 sequence is CASSSGVLTF. The CDR3 region has the DNA TGTGCCAGCAGCTCGGGAGTCCTGACTTTC.

The rearrangement links TRBV27 to TRBJ2-2, with D unclear. Trimming cost V 4 bases and J 5 bases, with 20 bases left between them. There are 17 residues in the CDR3. CDR1 is MNHEY and CDR2 is SMNVEV in the germline V gene (reference sequence). CDR3 residues: CASSSPGSTDKTGELFF. The DNA for the CDR3 is TGTGCCAGCAGTTCCCCCGGGTCCACCGATAAGACCGGGGAGCTGTTTTTT.

Comment on this clonotype: This sequence is one base from a far larger clone and is likely a read error. V and J are TRBV6-1 and TRBJ2-7; 7 bases fit TRBD2. The CDR3 covers 14 residues. Per germline, CDR1 MNHNS and CDR2 SASEGT. V was pared by 10 bases and J by 3 bases, with 12 bases of the junction left unmatched. CDR3 region: CATSTWGGGYEQYF. For the CDR3, the DNA is TGTGCCACCAGCACCTGGGGCGGGGGCTACGAGCAGTACTTC.

The chain carries TRBV15 and TRBJ1-3, with D hard to call. The V gene's germline CDR1 is LNHNV and CDR2 YYDKDF (reference sequence). V gave up 3 bases and J gave up 0 bases, with 9 bases separating them. The CDR3 extends over 15 amino acids. The DNA for the CDR3 is TGTGCCACCAGCAGTCCTCGACACTCTGGAAACACCATATATTTT. Translating gives CATSSPRHSGNTIYF.

The chain combines TRBV5-1 with TRBJ1-3; the match to TRBD1 covers 7 bases. The CDR3 loop spans 16 amino acids. The V gene end was trimmed by 0 bases and the J gene end by 3 bases; junction bases not matched to a gene: 6. CDR1 and CDR2 (germline): SGHRS, YFSETQ. The CDR3 DNA is TGCGCCAGCAGCTTGGATGACAGGGTGGATGGAAACACCATATATTTT. Amino acid sequence: CASSLDDRVDGNTIYF.

This chain links TRBV15 with TRBJ1-3; D not certain. This CDR3 has 14 residues. The V end lost 1 base, the J end lost 2 bases, and 6 bases lay between the germline ends. Germline lookup yields CDR1 LNHNV and CDR2 YYDKDF (reference sequence). The CDR3 loop reads CATSRASAGNTIYF. In nucleotides, the CDR3 is TGTGCCACCAGCAGAGCGTCTGCTGGAAACACCATATATTTT.

V usage is TRBV20-1 and J usage is TRBJ1-2; D gene uncertain. Looked up from germline, CDR1 is DFQATT and CDR2 is SNEGSKA (reference sequence). This CDR3 is 16 amino acids long. V gave up 2 bases and J gave up 2 bases, with 18 bases separating them. The CDR3 region has the DNA TGCAGTGCTAGATCTGAGGGCGGCAGGCCGAACTATGGCTACACCTTC. Its protein product is CSARSEGGRPNYGYTF.

This clonotype was observed many times. The rearrangement joins TRBV28 to TRBJ1-1; D uncertain. V shed 6 bases and J shed 4 bases, with 12 bases lying between them. This CDR3 is built from 13 residues. In germline, CDR1 is MDHEN, CDR2 SYDVKM. Written as DNA, the CDR3 is TGTGCCAGCAGACACAAGGGAGTCACTGAAGCTTTCTTT. Translating gives CASRHKGVTEAFF.

This clonotype was detected ten times or more. The chain combines TRBV28 with TRBJ1-1; no clear D gene. Trimming removed 10 bases at V and 6 bases at J, with 12 bases between. The germline gives CDR1 MDHEN, CDR2 SYDVKM. This CDR3 has 11 amino acids. The CDR3 here is CATRTGAEAFF. The CDR3 DNA reads as TGTGCCACCCGAACCGGGGCTGAAGCTTTCTTT.

This clonotype was detected many times. The CDR3 spells CASSLSPLRGSGVNTEAFF. The CDR3 DNA sequence: TGTGCCAGCAGTTTATCCCCCCTCCGGGGCTCGGGTGTGAACACTGAAGCTTTCTTT. The chain carries TRBV27 and TRBJ1-1; a weak D match, TRBD1 (5 bases). Trimming left V 0 bases short and J 0 bases short, with 20 bases between. Germline V lookup: CDR1 MNHEY, CDR2 SMNVEV (reference sequence). The CDR3 length is 19 residues.

In its sample, this clonotype was seen many times. The chain has TRBV28 and TRBJ1-5, with TRBD1 matching over 7 bases. The CDR3 has 14 amino acids. J gave up 4 bases and V 6 bases, and 6 bases lay outside the gene matches. The germline V gene has CDR1 MDHEN and CDR2 SYDVKM. The CDR3 protein is CASSWVQGNQPQHF. The CDR3 DNA sequence: TGTGCCAGCAGCTGGGTACAGGGGAATCAGCCCCAGCATTTT.

The V gene is TRBV7-9, the J gene TRBJ1-5; tentative D call: TRBD1 (6 bases). V lost 5 bases, J lost 6 bases, and 11 bases lay in between. CDR1 is SEHNR and CDR2 is FQNEAQ in the germline V gene (reference sequence). This CDR3 has 13 residues. In nucleotides, the CDR3 is TGTGCCAGCAGCAGGGGGGACGGTCAGCCCCAGCATTTT. This translates into CASSRGDGQPQHF.

This clonotype was recorded at least ten times. This sequence joins TRBV27 and TRBJ2-2; D unclear. There are 14 residues in the CDR3. Germline-derived CDR1 and CDR2 are MNHEY and SMNVEV (reference sequence). Trimming cost V 3 bases and J 4 bases, with 9 bases left between them. The CDR3 protein is CASSFGRGTGELFF. The CDR3, as DNA: TGTGCCAGCAGTTTTGGGCGTGGCACCGGGGAGCTGTTTTTT.

The chain carries TRBV5-1 and TRBJ2-7; D is ambiguous. V lost 4 bases and J lost 3, with 11 bases in between. Germline assignment: CDR1 SGHRS and CDR2 YFSETQ. This CDR3 has 13 residues. The DNA of the CDR3 is TGCGCCAGCAGCCAGACACCTTACTACGAGCAGTACTTC. It codes for CASSQTPYYEQYF.

This clonotype was detected many times. The J gene is TRBJ2-4, the V gene TRBV2, with 10 positions matching TRBD1. Germline V CDR1 and CDR2: SNHLY, FYNNEI. The CDR3 spans 16 residues. The trim removed 7 bases at V and 7 bases at J, leaving 13 bases unmatched. Here the CDR3 DNA reads TGTGCCAGCACCCTTGGGGTCGGACAGGGGGGGAACATTCAGTACTTC. Amino acids: CASTLGVGQGGNIQYF.

This chain uses TRBV6-1 with TRBJ1-3; D gene ambiguous. Germline CDR1 and CDR2: MNHNS and SASEGT. With 8 bases removed from V and 5 bases from J, the gap between germline ends came to 16 bases. The CDR3 loop spans 14 amino acids. The chain's CDR3 is CASLQRQNRNTIYF. The CDR3 DNA follows: TGTGCCAGCCTACAGCGGCAGAATCGAAACACCATATATTTT.

The genes are TRBV12-3 or TRBV12-4 and TRBJ2-3; D unclear. The V end lost 6 bases, the J end lost 4 bases, and 14 bases lay between the germline ends. The CDR3 has 14 amino acids. In nucleotides, the CDR3 is TGTGCCAGCAGCCCAAGAAAAGGATCAGATACGCAGTATTTT. This translates into CASSPRKGSDTQYF.

This clonotype occurred a few times. The chain joins TRBV5-1 to TRBJ2-3; D unresolved. V was trimmed by 5 bases and J by 2 bases, leaving 9 bases between them. The CDR3 length is 13 residues. Germline loops: CDR1 SGHRS, CDR2 YFSETQ. The CDR3 region has the DNA TGCGCCAGCAGGAACCCTTCCACAGATACGCAGTATTTT. This gives the protein CASRNPSTDTQYF.

The chain combines TRBV24-1 with TRBJ2-6, with a weak D call TRBD2 (5 bases). The germline CDR1 and CDR2 sequences are KGHDR and SFDVKD. This CDR3 contains 19 residues. V was trimmed by 3 bases and J by 1 base, leaving 18 bases between them. DNA of the CDR3: TGTGCCACCAGTGATCCTTGGTCGGGAAGGCCTTCTGGGGCCAACGTCCTGACTTTC. It encodes CATSDPWSGRPSGANVLTF.

This clonotype was recorded many times. V is TRBV7-8 and J is TRBJ1-2; D gene unclear. Germline CDR1 and CDR2: SGHVS and FQNEAQ. With 1 base removed from V and 3 bases from J, the gap between germline ends came to 12 bases. There are 15 residues in the CDR3. CDR3 sequence (DNA): TGTGCCAGCAGCTTAGAAGGACGGAGTGACTATGGCTACACCTTC. Protein sequence: CASSLEGRSDYGYTF.

This clonotype was seen only a few times. The chain employs TRBV6-2 or TRBV6-3 and TRBJ2-7; perhaps TRBD1 as D (6 bases). V was shortened by 8 bases and J by 0 bases, with 8 bases between the two germline ends. This CDR3 is built from 12 residues. Germline V gives CDR1 MNHEY, CDR2 SVGEGT. CDR3 sequence: CASQGHSYEQYF. The CDR3 DNA follows: TGTGCCAGCCAGGGGCACTCCTACGAGCAGTACTTC.

This chain uses TRBV3-1 with TRBJ1-5, with D possibly TRBD1 on 5 matching bases. Trimming took 2 bases from V and 6 from J, leaving 17 bases between them. The CDR3 extends over 16 amino acids. Germline values: CDR1 LGHDT, CDR2 YNNKEL (reference sequence). The CDR3 region is CASSQSQPGLGQPQHF. CDR3 DNA: TGTGCCAGCAGCCAAAGTCAACCAGGGTTGGGTCAGCCCCAGCATTTT.

The genes are TRBV15 and TRBJ1-6, with 8 nucleotides matching TRBD1. The CDR3 sequence is 18 residues long. Losses at the gene ends were 1 base for V and 6 bases for J; bases not matched to a gene: 11. Germline V lookup: CDR1 LNHNV, CDR2 YYDKDF (reference sequence). CDR3 coding DNA: TGTGCCACCAGCAGAGGAGGGACAGGAGGGGGTGGTAATTCACCCCTCCACTTT. This codes for CATSRGGTGGGGNSPLHF.

This clonotype was picked up many times. The chain joins TRBV11-2 to TRBJ1-1, with D unresolved. There are 11 residues in the CDR3. Trimming took off 5 bases at V and 10 bases at J, with 11 bases between the two ends. CDR1 and CDR2 (germline): SGHAT, FQNNGV. The CDR3 protein is CASSPANTAFF. In DNA, the CDR3 is TGTGCCAGCAGCCCAGCAAACACAGCTTTCTTT.

This clonotype was detected many times. The genes are TRBV6-1 and TRBJ2-6; D remains ambiguous. Trimming took 5 bases from V and 0 from J, leaving 8 bases between them. The CDR3 consists of 15 residues. The germline V gene encodes CDR1 MNHNS and CDR2 SASEGT. CDR3 residues: CASSRDRSGANVLTF. CDR3 in DNA: TGTGCCAGCAGTCGTGACCGCTCTGGGGCCAACGTCCTGACTTTC.

This clonotype was observed at least ten times. The DNA for the CDR3 is TGTGCCAGCAGATCTTCCGGATCGGGAAGTGAAAAACTGTTTTTT. This gives the protein CASRSSGSGSEKLFF. V gene TRBV28 combines with J gene TRBJ1-4; the D is unclear. Trimming took off 6 bases at V and 7 bases at J, with 18 bases between the two ends. The germline V gene encodes CDR1 MDHEN and CDR2 SYDVKM. There are 15 residues in the CDR3. Full variable domain (missing parts from reference TRBV28 and TRBJ1-4): DVKVTQSSRYLVKRTGEKVFLECVQDMDHENMFWYRQDPGLGLRLIYFSYDVKMKEKGDIPEGYSVSREKKERFSLILESASTNQTSMYLCASRSSGSGSEKLFFGSGTQLSVL.